The 11 T cell receptor beta chains below were found in one sample sequenced in a study of cytomegalovirus exposure and HLA in healthy donors. PCR primers comprised 60 Vbeta and 13 Jbeta primers. Here immunoSEQ multiplex PCR was the method, and the copy in TCRdb shows in-frame clones only, minus some. The sample consists of about 160,000 clones, about 80% of them appearing once. The specimen was PBMCs. The receptors derive from a man aged 18 to 30 in good health and CMV-seropositive.

Points on this clone: The junction differs from germline at one of its ends, possibly a read error. This specimen includes other DNA sequences encoding the same CDR3. The chain joins TRBV28 to TRBJ1-5; 7 bases match TRBD1. The CDR3 runs 15 residues. Germline CDR1 is MDHEN and CDR2 is SYDVKM. This CDR3 reads CASSLKGQGDQPQHF. The CDR3 DNA reads as TGCGCCAGCAGTCTTAAGGGGCAGGGGGATCAGCCCCAGCATTTT.

J is TRBJ2-1 and V is TRBV11-2; 10 nucleotides match TRBD2. The J segment lost 14 bases and the V segment lost 1 base, leaving 5 bases of the junction unmatched. The CDR3 extends over 13 amino acids. The V gene's germline CDR1 is SGHAT and CDR2 FQNNGV. The DNA of the CDR3 is TGTGCCAGCAGCTTAGGGGGGACTAGCGTAGAGTTCTTC. As protein: CASSLGGTSVEFF.

This sequence joins TRBV7-6 and TRBJ2-5; 9 nucleotides agree with TRBD1. Germline assignment: CDR1 SGHVS and CDR2 FNYEAQ. V shed 5 bases, J shed 5 bases, and the junction held 15 bases outside the gene matches. The CDR3 runs 17 residues. The CDR3 spells CASSLNRGRSAMETQYF. The CDR3 nucleotides are TGTGCCAGCAGCCTAAACAGGGGGCGTTCGGCTATGGAGACCCAGTACTTC.

This clone has more than one count but fewer than ten. The chain uses TRBV6-5 and TRBJ1-1, with D uncertain. Trimming stripped 0 bases from V and 4 bases from J, with 12 bases between. CDR3 length equals 15 residues. The V gene's germline CDR1 is MNHEY and CDR2 SVGAGI. CDR3 amino acids: CASSYSRGISTEAFF. The CDR3 bases are TGTGCCAGCAGTTACTCGAGAGGGATCTCCACTGAAGCTTTCTTT.

CDR3 amino acids: CASSYASTGGGTEAFF. The CDR3 DNA follows: TGTGCCAGCAGTTACGCCTCGACAGGGGGCGGGACTGAAGCTTTCTTT. The V gene is TRBV6-5, the J gene TRBJ1-1, with 10 nucleotides matching TRBD1. There are 16 residues in the CDR3. The ends lost 2 bases at V and 5 bases at J; junction bases unmatched: 8. Germline values: CDR1 MNHEY, CDR2 SVGAGI.

This clone has just a few counts. The chain combines TRBV6-5 with TRBJ1-3, with D uncertain. V lost 8 bases and J 1 base, leaving 3 bases between the germline ends. Germline CDR1 MNHEY, CDR2 SVGAGI. This CDR3 is built from 11 residues. The CDR3 protein is CASLSGNTIYF. CDR3 sequence (DNA): TGTGCCAGCCTGTCTGGAAACACCATATATTTT.

This chain connects TRBV5-1 to TRBJ2-2, with a tentative D call TRBD2 (6 bases). V was pared by 4 bases and J by 2 bases, with 18 bases between. The CDR3 loop spans 17 amino acids. The germline V gene encodes CDR1 SGHRS and CDR2 YFSETQ. Here the CDR3 DNA reads TGCGCCAGCAGCCCAACGACTAGTGGGGGAAACACCGGGGAGCTGTTTTTT. It encodes CASSPTTSGGNTGELFF.

This clone was observed a handful of times. The junction departs from germline at one end; a sequencing error may be responsible. The rearrangement links TRBV10-1 to TRBJ2-7; TRBD1 agrees at 10 bases. The germline gives CDR1 WNHNN, CDR2 SYGVQD (reference sequence). This CDR3 is 13 amino acids long. In DNA, the CDR3 is TGCGCCAGCAATGAGGGACAGGGGTCCGAGCAGTACTTC. It translates to CASNEGQGSEQYF.

This sequence joins TRBV18 and TRBJ2-7, with D perhaps matching TRBD1 (6 bases). V lost 5 bases and J 2 bases, leaving 13 bases between the germline ends. This CDR3 contains 14 residues. CDR1 is KGHSH, CDR2 LQKENI, per germline. Here the CDR3 reads CASSSRGSPYEQYF. DNA for the CDR3: TGTGCCAGCTCATCAAGGGGGAGCCCCTACGAGCAGTACTTC.

V gene TRBV6-5 combines with J gene TRBJ2-7, with 9 bases identical to TRBD1. Germline V CDR1 and CDR2: MNHEY, SVGAGI. CDR3 length equals 15 residues. J was trimmed by 4 bases and V by 6 bases; bases with no gene match: 10. DNA for the CDR3: TGTGCCAGCAGCCTCACAGGGGGCAGCAGGTACGAGCAGTACTTC. This codes for CASSLTGGSRYEQYF.

The chain links TRBV2 to TRBJ1-5; D gene uncertain. The V and J ends lost 6 bases and 5 bases respectively, with 8 bases between them. The CDR3 has 12 amino acids. CDR1 is SNHLY and CDR2 is FYNNEI in the germline V gene. The CDR3 spells CASRRVDQPQHF. The CDR3 region has the DNA TGTGCCAGCAGGAGAGTCGATCAGCCCCAGCATTTT.